This TCR beta chain was sequenced for a study of identical twins (dated by TCRdb to the mid-2010s). A note on the overall study: The study deep-sequenced TCR alpha and beta repertoires from monozygotic twins, unrelated adults of various ages and cord blood to test whether fetal clonotypes persist. To rule out contamination, replicate twin experiments were performed at different times with different library preparation protocols. Points the paper makes about the study in general: Out-of-frame TCR alpha sharing in monozygotic twins was systematically underestimated by recombination models, whereas sharing between unrelated individuals was in agreement with the recombination models. Compared with coincidental sharing between unrelated individuals, an excess of low generation-probability sequences was observed among out-of-frame TCR alpha sequences shared between twins. Because the same donors could not be followed over many years, the conclusions relied on cross-sectional statistical analysis. Zero-insertion analyses could be partly confounded by invariant T cells such as MAIT and iNKT, though diverse VJ usage argued against such confounding for most clonotypes. The excess sharing between twins in beta out-of-frame sequences was weaker because fewer shared sequences reduced the signal-to-noise ratio. Fewer insertions were carried by abundant cord blood beta clonotypes, a similar but weaker trend appeared in young adult naive repertoires, and no such trend appeared in memory repertoires.

CDR1 LGHNA and CDR2 YSLEER are derived from the germline V gene. From cysteine to phenylalanine, the CDR3 is 11 amino acids long. Left in the record is the CDR3 DNA by itself, 33 bases read in frame from the first base. V loses 8 bases, J loses 5 bases, and the germline ends lie 7 bases apart. To note about this clonotype: The antigen it binds to is not known. No much larger clone is present one base from it, and per-base qualities are unavailable.

All donors were healthy Caucasians. Using Miltenyi CD45RO+ enrichment and human naive T-cell isolation kits, memory (CD45RO+) and naive T cells were isolated from PBMC. Receptor amplification or capture employed 5' RACE. Sequencing took place on an Illumina HiSeq 2000. A universal primer binding site was introduced by template switching, and a unique molecular identifier was present in the final cDNA, enabling accurate counting of TCR cDNA molecules. Specific primers in the conserved constant-segment region were used to synthesize first-strand cDNA for TCR alpha and beta chains. To control for contamination, every cDNA library was double barcoded, receiving both a SMART-Mk sample barcode and Illumina barcodes. Two successive PCR steps introduced TruSeq adapter sequences along with Illumina sample barcodes. TCR alpha and beta cDNA libraries were sequenced on the Illumina HiSeq platform with custom primers. Concerning the study's data processing: MiGEC was used to process raw reads and extract unique molecular identifiers, and MiXCR was used to find CDR3 positions. For each individual, recombination models were inferred using an EM algorithm with the repgenHMM and IGoR tools. The tcR package in R was used for shared clonotype analysis, with sharing normalized by the product of cloneset sizes. To study raw recombination without the effects of thymic and clonal selection, out-of-frame nonproductive sequences were analyzed. TCRdb itself trimmed the public reads at Q25 with fastp, ran MiXCR and retained productive beta chains. Rows merge per CDR3 protein into single entries with the most common DNA and genes. The V and J calls and clone size are TCRdb's, not the authors'. For this sample the table gives roughly 250,000 distinct CDR3 sequences, of which roughly an eighth were detected only once. In total, the top ten clones hold under 9.5% of the sample.

The sequenced material came from memory (CD45RO+) T cells sorted from blood. Per the publication, the cell subset or site label means: CD45RO+ enriched T cells. The V and J segments used are TRBV4-3 and TRBJ2-1; the D element might be TRBD1 or TRBD2, as each aligns at 6 bases. The receptor comes from a woman younger than 35 in good health. CDR3 protein: CASGGHNEQFF. DNA sequence: TGCGCCAGCGGGGGGCACAATGAGCAGTTCTTC.